The 31 T cell receptor beta chains listed next were all sequenced from one sample in a study of blood T cell repertoires in COVID-19. Assay: immunoSEQ multiplex PCR; the TCRdb copy retains only in-frame clones and omits some. The data hold nearly 95,000 clones, with around 90% observed a single time. The sequenced sample consisted of peripheral blood. The receptor set was obtained from a woman older than 75 with acute or convalescent COVID-19.

The count of this clone is one. The V call is TRBV29-1, the J call TRBJ2-3, with 8 bases that match TRBD1. The V and J ends lost 5 bases and 5 bases, in that order; junction bases with no gene match: 15. CDR1 is SQVTM and CDR2 is ANQGSEA in the germline V gene. There are 16 residues in the CDR3. CDR3 region: CSVQVRGLVSEDTQYF. The CDR3 nucleotides read TGCAGCGTTCAGGTCAGGGGGCTTGTGTCTGAAGATACGCAGTATTTT.

This clone was seen only a few times. This chain uses TRBV28 with TRBJ1-2; TRBD1 matches at 9 bases. There are 13 residues in the CDR3. Trimming at V came to 6 bases and at J to 8 bases, leaving 7 bases not matched to a gene. The germline CDR1 and CDR2 sequences are MDHEN and SYDVKM. The CDR3 loop reads CASSWGTGKGYTF. CDR3 DNA sequence: TGTGCCAGCAGCTGGGGGACAGGGAAAGGCTACACCTTC.

In the case of this clone: The germline gene is not matched at one end of the junction; a read error may be the cause. This chain connects TRBV7-7 to TRBJ2-1; 10 positions agree with TRBD2. Germline V CDR1 and CDR2: SSHAT, FNYEAQ (reference sequence). The CDR3 spans 15 residues. Here the CDR3 reads CASSRTSGVVTEQFF. The CDR3 DNA reads as TGTGCTAGCAGCAGAACTAGCGGGGTTGTTACTGAGCAGTTCTTC. The complete variable domain, with remaining parts taken from reference TRBV7-7 and TRBJ2-1, reads GAGVSQSPRYKVTKRGQDVTLRCDPISSHATLYWYQQALGQGPEFLTYFNYEAQPDKSGLPSDRFSAERPEGSISTLTIQRTEQRDSAMYRCASSRTSGVVTEQFFGPGTRLTVL.

The gene calls are TRBV29-1 and TRBJ1-2, with 9 positions matching TRBD1. The CDR3 runs to 13 residues. J gave up 4 bases and V 6 bases, and 6 bases lay outside the gene matches. Germline V lookup: CDR1 SQVTM, CDR2 ANQGSEA. The CDR3: CSVGDRAVYGYTF. CDR3 in DNA: TGCAGCGTGGGGGACAGGGCCGTCTATGGCTACACCTTC. The whole variable domain, remainder taken from reference TRBV29-1 and TRBJ1-2, is SAVISQKPSRDICQRGTSLTIQCQVDSQVTMMFWYRQQPGQSLTLIATANQGSEATYESGFVIDKFPISRPNLTFSTLTVSNMSPEDSSIYLCSVGDRAVYGYTFGSGTRLTVV.

J is TRBJ2-2 and V is TRBV6-5, with 8 bases aligning to TRBD1. CDR3 size: 15 residues. The junction had 6 bases not matched to a gene; V was cut back by 5 bases and J by 4 bases. Germline CDR1 MNHEY, CDR2 SVGAGI. CDR3 bases: TGTGCCAGCAGTCCCCAGGGGGCGATCACCGGGGAGCTGTTTTTT. Protein: CASSPQGAITGELFF.

The CDR3 DNA is TGTGCCAGCTCACCACGACAGGGAGTAAGCACAGATACGCAGTATTTT. Translation: CASSPRQGVSTDTQYF. This chain connects TRBV18 to TRBJ2-3, with 7 nucleotides matching TRBD1. The ends lost 1 base at V and 0 bases at J; junction bases unmatched: 4. Per germline, CDR1 KGHSH and CDR2 LQKENI. This CDR3 is built from 16 residues.

V gene TRBV6-2 or TRBV6-3 combines with J gene TRBJ1-1; D is possibly TRBD1 (6 bases). Deletions cut 3 bases from V and 9 bases from J, with 17 bases between. The CDR3 length is 14 residues. The germline V gene encodes CDR1 MNHEY and CDR2 SVGEGT. In DNA form, the CDR3 reads TGTGCCAGCAGTTATCGGGACTCGGGGGGCAAAGCTTTCTTT. This sequence encodes CASSYRDSGGKAFF.

The V gene is TRBV7-3, the J gene TRBJ2-1, with TRBD2 matching over 13 bases. Germline-derived CDR1 and CDR2 are SGHTA and FQGTGA. Trimming at V came to 5 bases and at J to 9 bases, leaving 7 bases not matched to a gene. CDR3 length equals 15 residues. The CDR3 sequence is CASSPRTSGSGEQFF. In DNA form, the CDR3 reads TGTGCCAGCAGCCCACGGACTAGCGGGAGTGGTGAGCAGTTCTTC.

The CDR3 loop reads CASSAPTGKSYNEQFF. CDR3 in DNA: TGTGCCAGCAGCGCCCCAACGGGAAAATCATACAATGAGCAGTTCTTC. The chain joins TRBV7-6 to TRBJ2-1; perhaps TRBD2 as D (5 bases). The CDR3 has 16 residues. Deletions cut 5 bases from V and 4 bases from J, with 18 bases between. CDR1 and CDR2 from the germline V gene are SGHVS and FNYEAQ.

This clone was recorded once. The CDR3 is CASRPGNYGYTF. CDR3 nucleotides: TGTGCCAGCAGGCCTGGCAACTATGGCTACACCTTC. The chain recombines TRBV6-5 with TRBJ1-2; D is unresolved. V was trimmed by 6 bases and J by 2 bases, leaving 7 bases between them. In germline, CDR1 is MNHEY, CDR2 SVGAGI. CDR3 length: 12 residues.

The chain carries TRBV7-2 and TRBJ1-1; D gene unclear. The CDR3 totals 12 residues. Germline-derived CDR1 and CDR2 are SGHTA and FQGNSA. V lost 2 bases and J lost 4, with 5 bases in between. Here the CDR3 reads CASSLSGTEAFF. The CDR3 nucleotides read TGTGCCAGCAGCTTATCAGGCACTGAAGCTTTCTTT.

The rearrangement uses TRBV6-5 and TRBJ1-1, with D hard to call. The CDR3 covers 13 residues. Germline V CDR1 and CDR2: MNHEY, SVGAGI. V lost 0 bases and J lost 2, with 4 bases in between. The DNA of the CDR3 is TGTGCCAGCAGTTACTCGAGCAACACTGAAGCTTTCTTT. This codes for CASSYSSNTEAFF.

The CDR3 DNA sequence: TGTGCCAGCAGCTTAGACAGGGGCAGCTCGGAGACCCAGTACTTC. Amino acid sequence: CASSLDRGSSETQYF. The chain uses TRBV7-8 and TRBJ2-5; 7 bases fit TRBD1. Per the germline V gene, CDR1 is SGHVS and CDR2 is FQNEAQ. V was pared by 1 base and J by 5 bases, with 7 bases of the junction left unmatched. The CDR3 extends over 15 amino acids.

This rearrangement joins TRBV7-3 to TRBJ2-1; 9 nucleotides match TRBD2. From germline, CDR1 is SGHTA and CDR2 FQGTGA. V trimming: 3 bases; J trimming: 6 bases; junction bases outside the gene matches: 9. The CDR3 length is 16 residues. CDR3 DNA sequence: TGTGCCAGCAGCTTCTTGGGACTAGCAGGGTTCAATGAGCAGTTCTTC. This translates into CASSFLGLAGFNEQFF.

The table lists this clone with a few counts. The V call is TRBV18, the J call TRBJ1-2; 7 positions agree with TRBD1. Germline loops: CDR1 KGHSH, CDR2 LQKENI. The ends lost 6 bases at V and 14 bases at J; junction bases unmatched: 15. The CDR3 is made up of 13 amino acids. Here the CDR3 DNA reads TGTGCCAGCTCGGAAGAGGGACAGTCCTTATTAACCTTC. This codes for CASSEEGQSLLTF.

The chain employs TRBV20-1 and TRBJ1-3; tentative D call: TRBD1 (5 bases). The CDR3 covers 13 residues. CDR1 and CDR2 (germline): DFQATT, SNEGSKA (reference sequence). V lost 3 bases to trimming and J lost 7 bases, with 13 bases between them. The CDR3 region is CSASEGRKNTIYF. Here the CDR3 DNA reads TGCAGTGCTAGTGAGGGGAGAAAGAACACCATATATTTT.

The J gene is TRBJ2-3, the V gene TRBV5-6, with a tentative D call TRBD2 (5 bases). V lost 0 bases, J lost 6 bases, and 11 bases lay in between. Germline loops: CDR1 SGHDT, CDR2 YYEEEE. CDR3 size: 14 residues. DNA of the CDR3: TGTGCCAGCAGCTTGGTCCGTCGAGGGGATACGCAGTATTTT. This translates into CASSLVRRGDTQYF. The full variable domain, rest sourced from reference TRBV5-6 and TRBJ2-3, is DAGVTQSPTHLIKTRGQQVTLRCSPKSGHDTVSWYQQALGQGPQFIFQYYEEEERQRGNFPDRFSGHQFPNYSSELNVNALLLGDSALYLCASSLVRRGDTQYFGPGTRLTVL.

The chain uses TRBV29-1 and TRBJ1-1, with D perhaps matching TRBD1 (5 bases). The V end lost 5 bases, the J end lost 1 base, and 8 bases lay between the germline ends. CDR1 SQVTM and CDR2 ANQGSEA come from the germline V gene. The CDR3 runs to 12 residues. The CDR3 protein is CSVWQGNTEAFF. The CDR3 coding sequence is TGCAGCGTTTGGCAGGGGAACACTGAAGCTTTCTTT.

In DNA, the CDR3 is TGTGCCAGTAGTAAGGGACTTTTCCCCGGCAATGAGCAGTTCTTC. This codes for CASSKGLFPGNEQFF. V and J are TRBV19 and TRBJ2-1; D possibly corresponds to TRBD2 (6 bases). Germline V gene sequence: CDR1 LNHDA, CDR2 SQIVND (reference sequence). The V end lost 4 bases, the J end lost 6 bases, and 16 bases lay between the germline ends. The CDR3 sequence is 15 residues long.

V and J are TRBV11-2 and TRBJ2-4, with 10 positions matching TRBD2. This CDR3 has 19 amino acids. The J segment lost 1 base and the V segment lost 3 bases, leaving 12 bases of the junction unmatched. CDR1 is SGHAT, CDR2 FQNNGV, per germline. The CDR3 spells CASSLYVLAGLGAKNIQYF. The CDR3 DNA reads TGTGCCAGCAGCTTGTATGTACTAGCGGGGCTGGGGGCCAAAAACATTCAGTACTTC. The full variable domain, with the rest looked up from reference TRBV11-2 and TRBJ2-4, is EAGVAQSPRYKIIEKRQSVAFWCNPISGHATLYWYQQILGQGPKLLIQFQNNGVVDDSQLPKDRFSAERLKGVDSTLKIQPAKLEDSAVYLCASSLYVLAGLGAKNIQYFGAGTRLSVL.

The chain links TRBV7-2 to TRBJ2-3; D call uncertain. Deletions cut 1 base from V and 6 bases from J, with 8 bases between. This CDR3 has 13 residues. The germline V gene has CDR1 SGHTA and CDR2 FQGNSA. CDR3: CASSLGLQDTQYF. The DNA of the CDR3 is TGTGCCAGCAGCTTAGGACTCCAGGATACGCAGTATTTT.

V and J are TRBV6-5 and TRBJ1-6; 8 nucleotides line up with TRBD1. J lost 7 bases, V lost 6 bases, and 8 bases had no gene match. Germline lookup yields CDR1 MNHEY and CDR2 SVGAGI. The CDR3 length is 15 residues. The CDR3 loop is CASRTTGGVNSPLHF. CDR3 nucleotide sequence: TGTGCCAGCAGAACTACAGGGGGTGTAAATTCACCCCTCCACTTT.

This rearrangement joins TRBV14 to TRBJ2-3, with TRBD2 matching over 10 bases. Germline loops: CDR1 SGHDN, CDR2 FVKESK. This CDR3 has 13 amino acids. Unmatched junction bases numbered 7, after V lost 5 bases and J lost 11 bases. This CDR3 reads CASSGLAGAQQYF. The CDR3 DNA is TGTGCCAGCAGCGGGCTAGCGGGGGCCCAGCAGTATTTT.

The chain joins TRBV14 to TRBJ2-1, with a tentative D call TRBD2 (5 bases). Looked up from germline, CDR1 is SGHDN and CDR2 is FVKESK. V lost 3 bases, J lost 4 bases, and 13 bases lay in between. The CDR3 consists of 15 residues. The CDR3 loop reads CASSQRTGPYNEQFF. As DNA, the CDR3 is TGTGCCAGCAGCCAGAGGACTGGCCCATACAATGAGCAGTTCTTC.

V usage is TRBV6-5 and J usage is TRBJ1-2, with 7 positions matching TRBD1. The CDR3 extends over 14 amino acids. V lost 0 bases to trimming and J lost 11 bases; unmatched junction nucleotides: 9. Per germline, CDR1 MNHEY and CDR2 SVGAGI. CDR3 protein: CASSYSKGAQIYTF. CDR3 DNA: TGTGCCAGCAGTTACTCGAAGGGGGCCCAGATATACACCTTC.

The chain links TRBV29-1 to TRBJ2-1, with D possibly being TRBD1 (6 bases). The CDR3 has 15 residues. CDR1 and CDR2 (germline): SQVTM, ANQGSEA. With 1 base removed from V and 0 bases from J, the gap between germline ends came to 10 bases. In DNA, the CDR3 is TGCAGCGTTGAAGTAGGACAGTACTCCTACAATGAGCAGTTCTTC. This translates into CSVEVGQYSYNEQFF.

The CDR3 nucleotides read TGCGCCAGCAGCTTGTCACTCTCTGGAAACACCATATATTTT. Translation: CASSLSLSGNTIYF. The chain couples TRBV5-1 to TRBJ1-3; D remains ambiguous. The V gene's germline CDR1 is SGHRS and CDR2 YFSETQ. This CDR3 comprises 14 residues. V was pared by 1 base and J by 0 bases, with 5 bases between.

This chain joins TRBV6-6 and TRBJ2-6, with D unclear. Trimming pared 2 bases from V and 3 bases from J, leaving 8 bases between. The germline gives CDR1 MNHNY, CDR2 SVGAGI (reference sequence). This CDR3 region has 15 residues. The CDR3 DNA follows: TGTGCCAGCAGTTACCCCCAGGATGGGGCCAACGTCCTGACTTTC. Its translation is CASSYPQDGANVLTF.

The chain joins TRBV12-3 or TRBV12-4 to TRBJ1-2; D unresolved. Trimming took 8 bases from V and 8 from J, leaving 15 bases between them. This CDR3 comprises 12 residues. CDR3 nucleotide sequence: TGTGCCAGCCCCTTACGGGGAGGCGGCTACACCTTC. Translated, it gives CASPLRGGGYTF.

The chain combines TRBV30 with TRBJ2-2, with TRBD1 identical over 9 bases. V shed 2 bases, J shed 6 bases, and the junction held 7 bases outside the gene matches. This CDR3 comprises 15 residues. The germline V gene encodes CDR1 GTSNPN and CDR2 SVGIG (reference sequence). CDR3 amino acids: CAWSRGQGIAGELFF. As DNA, the CDR3 is TGTGCCTGGAGTAGGGGACAGGGCATCGCCGGGGAGCTGTTTTTT.

The chain uses TRBV14 and TRBJ2-2; possible D gene TRBD1, 5 bases. The V gene lost 0 bases and the J gene lost 6 bases, with 11 bases spanning the gap. The germline gives CDR1 SGHDN, CDR2 FVKESK. The CDR3 contains 15 residues. The CDR3 sequence: CASSQEYWGAGELFF. In nucleotides, the CDR3 is TGTGCCAGCAGCCAAGAATATTGGGGCGCCGGGGAGCTGTTTTTT. Supplemented by reference TRBV14 and TRBJ2-2, the full variable domain reads EAGVTQFPSHSVIEKGQTVTLRCDPISGHDNLYWYRRVMGKEIKFLLHFVKESKQDESGMPNNRFLAERTGGTYSTLKVQPAELEDSGVYFCASSQEYWGAGELFFGEGSRLTVL.